The 6 T cell receptor beta chains below all came from one sample that was sequenced in a study of control samples from healthy donors and cancer patients. Assay used: immunoSEQ multiplex PCR; TCRdb lists only in-frame clones, some missing. The table lists under 110,000 clones, 85% to 90% of them singletons. The source material was blood. The receptors stem from a young man in good health.

The rearrangement joins TRBV2 to TRBJ2-7; TRBD1 aligns across 9 bases. The V gene's germline CDR1 is SNHLY and CDR2 FYNNEI. J was trimmed by 5 bases and V by 5 bases; bases with no gene match: 10. The CDR3 covers 15 residues. The CDR3 DNA reads as TGTGCCAGCAGTTGGGGACAGGGTAATTTACACGAGCAGTACTTC. Its protein is CASSWGQGNLHEQYF. Full variable domain (remainder filled in from reference TRBV2 and TRBJ2-7): EPEVTQTPSHQVTQMGQEVILRCVPISNHLYFYWYRQILGQKVEFLVSFYNNEISEKSEIFDDQFSVERPDGSNFTLKIRSTKLEDSAMYFCASSWGQGNLHEQYFGPGTRLTVT.

This chain joins TRBV5-4 and TRBJ2-1, with D unclear. V was shortened by 0 bases and J by 10 bases, with 5 bases between the two germline ends. Germline V gives CDR1 SGHNT, CDR2 YYREEE (reference sequence). The CDR3 runs to 11 residues. The CDR3 spells CASSLVSEQFF. The CDR3 nucleotides are TGTGCCAGCAGCTTGGTTTCCGAGCAGTTCTTC.

DNA for the CDR3: TGTGCCAGCAGCTTTGGCCCCCAAGGGGGCAGCCCTAGCACAGATACGCAGTATTTT. Translating it yields CASSFGPQGGSPSTDTQYF. The chain uses TRBV11-2 and TRBJ2-3; 7 nucleotides align to TRBD1. CDR1 and CDR2 from the germline V gene are SGHAT and FQNNGV. CDR3 length equals 19 residues. The trim removed 3 bases at V and 0 bases at J, leaving 15 bases unmatched.

This rearrangement joins TRBV27 to TRBJ2-1, with D possibly being TRBD2 (5 bases). Germline-derived CDR1 and CDR2 are MNHEY and SMNVEV (reference sequence). Trimming shortened V by 0 bases and J by 9 bases, and 18 bases separated the two germline ends. This CDR3 contains 16 residues. The CDR3 sequence is CASSLSVGMGSLEQFF. The CDR3 DNA reads TGTGCCAGCAGTTTATCGGTCGGGATGGGGTCTCTTGAGCAGTTCTTC.

The J gene is TRBJ2-7, the V gene TRBV27; 14 bases fit TRBD2. V trimming: 4 bases; J trimming: 4 bases; junction bases outside the gene matches: 3. The length of the CDR3 is 15 residues. Germline assignment: CDR1 MNHEY and CDR2 SMNVEV (reference sequence). The CDR3 loop is CASSSGTSGRYEQYF. Written as DNA, the CDR3 is TGTGCCAGCAGTTCTGGGACTAGCGGGAGATACGAGCAGTACTTC.

The chain combines TRBV10-3 with TRBJ2-7; 7 bases line up with TRBD2. This CDR3 is 12 amino acids long. Germline CDR1 and CDR2: ENHRY and SYGVKD. V was clipped by 10 bases and J by 7 bases; unmatched bases: 10. Written as DNA, the CDR3 is TGTGCCACGGGACGGGAGGTGGAGGAGCAGTACGTC. Translation gives CATGREVEEQYV.